The T cell receptor (beta chain) under discussion was sequenced for a study of CD8 T cells in ankylosing spondylitis. Whole-study results and caveats: There was a TCR beta motif, made of several highly homologous variants, that appeared characteristic of ankylosing spondylitis blood.

With respect to this clonotype: What it recognizes is unknown.

The TCR beta libraries were generated through quantitative 5'-RACE incorporating molecular barcodes. TCRdb analysed the 5' RACE reads with MiXCR anew, one entry per CDR3 protein. The sample yields 130,000 or so distinct CDR3 sequences, roughly 15% seen once. The germline V gene encodes CDR1 SEHNR and CDR2 FQNEAQ (reference sequence). V shed 7 bases, J shed 3 bases, and the junction held 7 bases outside the gene matches. The CDR3 runs 14 residues. The sequenced sample consisted of blood, either unsorted or a sorted T cell fraction (not recorded which). The chain links TRBV7-9 to TRBJ1-1; 8 bases fit TRBD1. This TCR was sampled from a male donor with ankylosing spondylitis. This chain's CDR3 is CASNGQGVDTEAFF. In DNA, the CDR3 is TGTGCCAGCAACGGACAGGGCGTGGACACTGAAGCTTTCTTT.